The entry below gives a single TCR beta chain sequence along with its context. This entry comes from a study of blood T cell repertoires in COVID-19. Study-wide context: Samples representing acute and convalescent COVID-19 were sourced from the United States, Italy and Spain. The cDNA or gDNA used as material had been derived from T cells, B-cell-depleted T cells, or PBMCs.

TCRdb's table, derived via immunoSEQ multiplex PCR, lists solely in-frame clones and lacks some. The data contain about 110,000 clones, just over 70% of them singletons. Between the trimmed V and J ends, which lost 2 bases and 5 bases, there was a span of 16 bases. Germline V gene lookup returns CDR1 MNHEY and CDR2 SVGAGI. The CDR3 runs to 16 residues. Input material: peripheral blood. This clonotype was obtained from a human donor with acute or convalescent COVID-19. The donor label of this sample is uncertain. V and J are TRBV6-5 and TRBJ2-1; D is ambiguous. The DNA of the CDR3 is TGTGCCAGCAGTTACCTTTTCACCCTAGACCACAATGAGCAGTTCTTC. Encoded protein: CASSYLFTLDHNEQFF.